This TCR beta chain was recorded in a study of blood T cell repertoires in COVID-19. Background on the study: The United States, Italy and Spain supplied acute and convalescent COVID-19 samples.

Original methodology: Amplification from reference gene primers served as the basis for estimated nucleated cell counts. Only in-frame clones appear in the TCRdb table, and some are missing; sequencing was by immunoSEQ multiplex PCR. V and J calls and clone size are copied from that table; D and trimming were computed from the DNA. The sample has 180,000 or so clones, more than 80% seen once; the top ten hold 9.5% to 12%. CDR3 length equals 13 residues. Germline V CDR1 and CDR2: SEHNR, FQNEAQ (reference sequence). The V end lost 10 bases, the J end lost 5 bases, and 17 bases lay between the germline ends.

The chain recombines TRBV7-9 with TRBJ2-5, with D tentatively TRBD2 (6 bases). This TCR was sampled from a middle-aged woman with COVID-19, enrolled during active disease. Sequencing was done on a sample of peripheral blood. CDR3 sequence reads: CATSGLRGETQYF. DNA of the CDR3: TGTGCCACCTCGGGACTCCGGGGGGAGACCCAGTACTTC.